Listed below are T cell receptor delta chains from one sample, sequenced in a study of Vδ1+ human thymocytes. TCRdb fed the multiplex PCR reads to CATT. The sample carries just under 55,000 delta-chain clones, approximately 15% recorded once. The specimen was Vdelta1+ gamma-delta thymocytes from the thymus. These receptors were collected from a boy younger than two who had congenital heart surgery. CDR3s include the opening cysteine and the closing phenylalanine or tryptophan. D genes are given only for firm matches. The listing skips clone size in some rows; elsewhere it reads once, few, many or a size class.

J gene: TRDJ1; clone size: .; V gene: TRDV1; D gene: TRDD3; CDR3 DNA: TGTGCTCTTGGGGGAACAAGGGGGATGACGTACACCGATAAACTCATCTTT; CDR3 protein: CALGGTRGMTYTDKLIF
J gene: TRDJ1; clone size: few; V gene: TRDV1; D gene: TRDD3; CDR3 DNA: TGTGCTCTGGCCTCCCTACCTGGGGGACCCATGGAGTACACCGATAAACTCATCTTT; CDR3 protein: CALASLPGGPMEYTDKLIF
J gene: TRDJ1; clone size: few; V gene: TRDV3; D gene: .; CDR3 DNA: TGTGCCTCCCAACTATTATACACCGATAAACTCATCTTT; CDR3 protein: CASQLLYTDKLIF
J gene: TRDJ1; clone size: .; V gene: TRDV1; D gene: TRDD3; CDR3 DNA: TGTGCTCTTGGGGACCCTCCTTCACCCATACTGGGGATCCTACCTGGGGGAACCGATAAACTCATCTTT; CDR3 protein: CALGDPPSPILGILPGGTDKLIF
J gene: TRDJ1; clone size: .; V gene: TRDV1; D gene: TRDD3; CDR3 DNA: TGTGCTCTTGGGACACTGTCTACCTACTGGGGGATAGGGGCCGATAAACTCATCTTT; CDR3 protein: CALGTLSTYWGIGADKLIF
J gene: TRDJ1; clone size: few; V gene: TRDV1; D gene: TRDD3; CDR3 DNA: TGTGCTCTTGGGGAACGGTCCTTCAGGACTGGGGGATACTTCGATAAACTCATCTTT; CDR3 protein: CALGERSFRTGGYFDKLIF
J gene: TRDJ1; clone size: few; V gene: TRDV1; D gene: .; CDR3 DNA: TGTGCTCTTGGGAACGCCGGGGGGGCGTACACCGATAAACTCATCTTT; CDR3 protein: CALGNAGGAYTDKLIF
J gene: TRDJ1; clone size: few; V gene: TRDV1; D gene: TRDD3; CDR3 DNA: TGTGCTCTTGGGGAAGGAGGACCTCACTGGGGGAATCTAACCGATAAACTCATCTTT; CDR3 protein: CALGEGGPHWGNLTDKLIF
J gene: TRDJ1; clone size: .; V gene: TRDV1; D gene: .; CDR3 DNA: TGTGCTCTTGGGGATTTTCCTACCGATAAACTCATCTTT; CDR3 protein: CALGDFPTDKLIF
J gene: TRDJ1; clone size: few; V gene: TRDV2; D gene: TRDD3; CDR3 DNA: TGTGCCTGTGGAGGGGGATACGGCTTGAGGACCGATAAGCTCATCTTT; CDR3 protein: CACGGGYGLRTDKLIF
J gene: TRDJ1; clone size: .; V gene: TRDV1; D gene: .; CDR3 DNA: TGTGCTCTTGGGGTAATCTTCCTACTTGGGGGATGCGGGCCGCCTTATCCGTACACCGATAAACTCATCTTT; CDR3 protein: CALGVIFLLGGCGPPYPYTDKLIF
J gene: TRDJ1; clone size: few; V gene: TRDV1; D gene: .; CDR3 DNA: TGTGCTCTTGGGGAAGGGTGGTTCCCAACCTTCGAGGGGGGACGCTTCACCGATAAACTCATCTTT; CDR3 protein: CALGEGWFPTFEGGRFTDKLIF
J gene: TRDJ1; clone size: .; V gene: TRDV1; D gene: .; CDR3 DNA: TGTGCTCTTGGGGAATTCCCCGGATACACCGATAAACTCATCTTT; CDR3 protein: CALGEFPGYTDKLIF
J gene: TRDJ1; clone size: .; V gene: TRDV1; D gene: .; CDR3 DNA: TGTGCTCTTGATACCTCCTACCGTTTACTGCCACTGGTGGGACTTATCGCGAACACCGATAAACTCATCTTT; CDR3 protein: CALDTSYRLLPLVGLIANTDKLIF
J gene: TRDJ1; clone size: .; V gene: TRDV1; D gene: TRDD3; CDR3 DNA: TGTGCTCTTGGGGAAGGCCCTGACTGGGGGACTAAACTCATCTTT; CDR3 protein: CALGEGPDWGTKLIF
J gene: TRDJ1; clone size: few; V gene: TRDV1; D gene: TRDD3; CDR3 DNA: TGTGCTCTTGGGGAGGGAACATCTTCAATTACTGGGGGATACCACCCCCCGCACACCGATAAACTCATCTTT; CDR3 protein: CALGEGTSSITGGYHPPHTDKLIF
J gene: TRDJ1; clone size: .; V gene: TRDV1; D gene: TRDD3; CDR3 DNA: TGTGCCCTCCGGAGACCCCTCCTACTGGGGGATACCGATAAACTCATCTTT; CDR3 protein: CALRRPLLLGDTDKLIF
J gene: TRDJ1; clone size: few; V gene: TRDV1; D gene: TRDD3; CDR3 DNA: TGTGCTCTTGAGCTGGGGGGCTCCTCCTTACTGGGGGATGATTCCGATAAACTCATCTTT; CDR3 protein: CALELGGSSLLGDDSDKLIF
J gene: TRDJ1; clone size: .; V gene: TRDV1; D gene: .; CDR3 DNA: TGTGCTCTTGGGGAACCTTGCTTTCCCTACATGGGGATTTGTAGGGGCCTCGATAAACTCATCTTT; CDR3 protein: CALGEPCFPYMGICRGLDKLIF
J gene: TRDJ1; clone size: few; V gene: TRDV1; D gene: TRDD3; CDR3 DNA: TGTGCTCTTGGGGAACTTGAGCTGGGGATACTAGAGCCCGATAAACTCATCTTT; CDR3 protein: CALGELELGILEPDKLIF
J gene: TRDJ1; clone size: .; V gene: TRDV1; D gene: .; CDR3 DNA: TGTGCTCTTGGGGAATTGTGGAGAGTACCACACACCGATAAACTCATCTTT; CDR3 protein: CALGELWRVPHTDKLIF
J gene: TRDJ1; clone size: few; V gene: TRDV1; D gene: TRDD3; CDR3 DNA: TGTGCTCTTGGGGAACTTGGTGGGTTCGGTCGCAAGTACTGGGGGATACGGACCGATAAACTCATCTTT; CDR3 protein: CALGELGGFGRKYWGIRTDKLIF
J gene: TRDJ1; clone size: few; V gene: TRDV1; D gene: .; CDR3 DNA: TGTGCTCTTGGGCCCCAGGACTTCCTACGATGGGGGATGACGACCGATAAACTCATCTTT; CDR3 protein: CALGPQDFLRWGMTTDKLIF
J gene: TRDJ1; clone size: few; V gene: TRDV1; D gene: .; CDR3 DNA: TGTGCTCTTGGGGAACTTTTCGATGGACTCAAACTCATCTTT; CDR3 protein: CALGELFDGLKLIF
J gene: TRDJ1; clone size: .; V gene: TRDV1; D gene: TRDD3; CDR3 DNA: TGTGCTCTTGGGCAGCCTTCCCTAACTGGGGGATGGCCACAGGGTGTTAAACTCATCTTT; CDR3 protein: CALGQPSLTGGWPQGVKLIF
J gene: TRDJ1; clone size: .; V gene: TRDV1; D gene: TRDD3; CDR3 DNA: TGTGCTCTTAGGGAAATTGGATGGAGTCCTAATCTCTACTGGGGGAACCCGTTGACCGATAAACTCATCTTT; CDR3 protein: CALREIGWSPNLYWGNPLTDKLIF
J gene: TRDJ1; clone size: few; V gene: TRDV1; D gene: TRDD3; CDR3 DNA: TGTGCTCTTGGGAAAACCCCGTACTGGGGGATACTTACCGATAAACTCATCTTT; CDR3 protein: CALGKTPYWGILTDKLIF
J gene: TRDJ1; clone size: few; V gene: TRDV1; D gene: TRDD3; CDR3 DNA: TGTGCTCTTGGGGAACTGAGGCCCCCTAAGGAATGGGGGATACGCAACACCGATAAACTCATCTTT; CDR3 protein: CALGELRPPKEWGIRNTDKLIF
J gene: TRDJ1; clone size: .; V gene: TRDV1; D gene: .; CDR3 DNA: TGTGCTCTTGGGGAATCTAGTGACACCGATAAACTCATCTTT; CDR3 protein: CALGESSDTDKLIF
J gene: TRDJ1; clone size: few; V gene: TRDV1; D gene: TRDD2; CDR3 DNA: TGTGCTCTTGGGGAACTAATTGTGTCCCCTTCCTACGTTTTCTGGGGGCCGTACACCGATAAACTCATCTTT; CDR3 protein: CALGELIVSPSYVFWGPYTDKLIF
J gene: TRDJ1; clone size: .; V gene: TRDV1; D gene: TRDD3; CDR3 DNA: TGTGCTCTTGGGAACTGGGGATTGTACACCGATAAACTCATCTTT; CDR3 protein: CALGNWGLYTDKLIF
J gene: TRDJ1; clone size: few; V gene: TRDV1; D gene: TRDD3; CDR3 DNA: TGTGCTCTTGGGGAAAGACCCCCTCACTGGGGGATACGGGGGACCGATAAACTCATCTTT; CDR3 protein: CALGERPPHWGIRGTDKLIF
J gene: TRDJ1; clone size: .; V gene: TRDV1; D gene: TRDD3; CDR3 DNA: TGTGCTCTTGGGGATACTACCTCGTACTGGGGACAGTACACCGATAAACTCATCTTT; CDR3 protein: CALGDTTSYWGQYTDKLIF
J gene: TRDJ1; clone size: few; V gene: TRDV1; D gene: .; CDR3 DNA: TGTGCTCTTGGGGAACCCCTCCATTTCCTACGCCTACTGGGGTTTTCAACCGATAAACTCATCTTT; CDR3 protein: CALGEPLHFLRLLGFSTDKLIF
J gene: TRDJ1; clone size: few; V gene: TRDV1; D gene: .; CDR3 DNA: TGTGCTCTTGGGGAAGTGACGGGCAAGCAGGTTAAACTCATCTTT; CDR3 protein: CALGEVTGKQVKLIF
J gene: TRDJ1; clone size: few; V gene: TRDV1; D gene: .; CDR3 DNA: TGTGCTCTTGGGGAACGGGCCCGTCCGTATACTGTGGGTAAACTCATCTTT; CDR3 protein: CALGERARPYTVGKLIF